This TCR beta chain was found in a study of identical twins. The study, taken as a whole, reports: Abundant beta clonotypes from cord blood had fewer insertions, unlike memory repertoires, which showed none.

Every one of the donors was a healthy Caucasian. This clonotype was counted a single time. Its antigen is still unknown. Unique molecular identifiers were in the cDNA, with template-switch universal primer binding. TCRdb recomputed calls from the 5' RACE reads with MiXCR, one row per CDR3 protein. The data contain approximately 500,000 distinct CDR3 sequences, more than 20% of them singletons. Germline-derived CDR1 and CDR2 are MGHDK and SYGVNS. The V gene lost 6 bases and the J gene lost 6 bases, with 14 bases spanning the gap. The CDR3 spans 13 residues. These sequences were also reported in another study, on T cells expressing NK-cell markers. That paper adds: The same clonotypes also predominated in the CD3+CD56-NKG2C+ fraction of several donors.

The sequencing sample was made of CD4+ T cells sorted from blood. This chain connects TRBV25-1 to TRBJ1-1, with D unresolved. The TCR originated in a woman aged 18-30 years in good health. The CDR3 loop reads CASRTRLGSEAFF. For the CDR3, the DNA is TGTGCCAGCAGGACACGTCTCGGTTCTGAAGCTTTCTTT. The full variable domain, its missing parts supplied by reference TRBV25-1 and TRBJ1-1, is EADIYQTPRYLVIGTGKKITLECSQTMGHDKMYWYQQDPGMELHLIHYSYGVNSTEKGDLSSESTVSRIRTEHFPLTLESARPSHTSQYLCASRTRLGSEAFFGQGTRLTVV.